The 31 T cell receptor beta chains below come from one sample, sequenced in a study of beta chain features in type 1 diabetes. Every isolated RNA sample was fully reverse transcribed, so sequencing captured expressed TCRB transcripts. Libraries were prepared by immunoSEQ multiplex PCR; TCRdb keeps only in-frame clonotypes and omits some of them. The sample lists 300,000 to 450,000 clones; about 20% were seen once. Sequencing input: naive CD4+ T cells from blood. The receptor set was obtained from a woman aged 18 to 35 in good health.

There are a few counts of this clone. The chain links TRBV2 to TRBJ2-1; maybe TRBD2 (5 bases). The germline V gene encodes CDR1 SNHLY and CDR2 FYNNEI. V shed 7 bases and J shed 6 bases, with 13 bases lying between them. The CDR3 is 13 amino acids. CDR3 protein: CASTLGRFNEQFF. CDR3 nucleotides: TGTGCCAGCACCTTGGGGAGATTCAATGAGCAGTTCTTC.

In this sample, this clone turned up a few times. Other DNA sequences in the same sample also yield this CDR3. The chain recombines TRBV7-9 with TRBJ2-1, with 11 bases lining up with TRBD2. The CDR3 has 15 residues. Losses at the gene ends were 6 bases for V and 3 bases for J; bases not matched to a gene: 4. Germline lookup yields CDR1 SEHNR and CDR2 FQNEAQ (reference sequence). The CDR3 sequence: CASSTGTSGYNEQFF. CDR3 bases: TGTGCCAGCAGTACCGGGACTAGCGGCTACAATGAGCAGTTCTTC.

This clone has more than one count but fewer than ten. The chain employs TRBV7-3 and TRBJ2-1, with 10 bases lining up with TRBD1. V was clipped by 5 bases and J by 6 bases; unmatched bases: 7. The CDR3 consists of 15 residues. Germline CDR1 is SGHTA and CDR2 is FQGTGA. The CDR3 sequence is CASSLGQGVGNEQFF. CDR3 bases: TGTGCCAGCAGCCTAGGACAGGGGGTGGGCAATGAGCAGTTCTTC. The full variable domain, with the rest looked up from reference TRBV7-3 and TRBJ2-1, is GAGVSQTPSNKVTEKGKYVELRCDPISGHTALYWYRQSLGQGPEFLIYFQGTGAADDSGLPNDRFFAVRPEGSVSTLKIQRTERGDSAVYLCASSLGQGVGNEQFFGPGTRLTVL.

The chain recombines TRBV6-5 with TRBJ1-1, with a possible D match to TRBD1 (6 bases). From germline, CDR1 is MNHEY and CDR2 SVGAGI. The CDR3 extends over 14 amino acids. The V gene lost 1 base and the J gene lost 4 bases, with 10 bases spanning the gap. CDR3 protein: CASSYFQQGTEAFF. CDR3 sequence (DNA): TGTGCCAGCAGTTACTTCCAACAGGGCACTGAAGCTTTCTTT.

The CDR3 reads CASSTGYGANVLTF. Written as DNA, the CDR3 is TGCGCCAGCAGCACAGGGTATGGGGCCAACGTCCTGACTTTC. The chain recombines TRBV5-1 with TRBJ2-6, with a tentative D call TRBD1 (6 bases). V lost 4 bases to trimming and J lost 3 bases, with 8 bases between them. This CDR3 has 14 amino acids. Germline V CDR1 and CDR2: SGHRS, YFSETQ. The full variable domain, rest sourced from reference TRBV5-1 and TRBJ2-6, is KAGVTQTPRYLIKTRGQQVTLSCSPISGHRSVSWYQQTPGQGLQFLFEYFSETQRNKGNFPGRFSGRQFSNSRSEMNVSTLELGDSALYLCASSTGYGANVLTFGAGSRLTVL.

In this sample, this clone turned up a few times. The CDR3 loop reads CAWSVGRGLPYEQYF. Written as DNA, the CDR3 is TGTGCCTGGAGTGTCGGGAGGGGCCTCCCCTACGAGCAGTACTTC. The J gene is TRBJ2-7, the V gene TRBV30; 8 bases match TRBD2. Germline trimming cut 0 bases from V and 2 bases from J; bases unmatched to any gene: 6. The V gene's germline CDR1 is GTSNPN and CDR2 SVGIG (reference sequence). This CDR3 has 15 amino acids.

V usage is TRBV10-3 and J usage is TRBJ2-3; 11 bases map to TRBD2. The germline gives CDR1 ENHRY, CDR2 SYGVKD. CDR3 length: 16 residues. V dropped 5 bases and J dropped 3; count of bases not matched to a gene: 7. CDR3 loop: CAISRSLAGVTDTQYF. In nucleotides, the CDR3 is TGTGCCATCAGTAGATCACTAGCGGGGGTTACAGATACGCAGTATTTT.

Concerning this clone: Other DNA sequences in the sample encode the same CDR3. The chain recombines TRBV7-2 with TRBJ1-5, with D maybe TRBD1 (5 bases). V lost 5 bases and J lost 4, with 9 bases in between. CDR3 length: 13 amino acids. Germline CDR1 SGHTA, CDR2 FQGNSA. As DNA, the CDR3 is TGTGCCAGCAGCCCCCAGGGTAATCAGCCCCAGCATTTT. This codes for CASSPQGNQPQHF. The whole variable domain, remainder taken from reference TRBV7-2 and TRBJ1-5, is GAGVSQSPSNKVTEKGKDVELRCDPISGHTALYWYRQSLGQGLEFLIYFQGNSAPDKSGLPSDRFSAERTGGSVSTLTIQRTQQEDSAVYLCASSPQGNQPQHFGDGTRLSIL.

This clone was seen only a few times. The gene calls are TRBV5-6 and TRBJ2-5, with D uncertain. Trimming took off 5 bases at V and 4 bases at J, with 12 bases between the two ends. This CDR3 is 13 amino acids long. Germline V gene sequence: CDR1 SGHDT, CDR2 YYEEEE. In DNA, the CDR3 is TGTGCCAGCAGTTTCAGCGTTCGAGAGACCCAGTACTTC. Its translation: CASSFSVRETQYF. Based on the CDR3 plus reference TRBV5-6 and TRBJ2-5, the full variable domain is DAGVTQSPTHLIKTRGQQVTLRCSPKSGHDTVSWYQQALGQGPQFIFQYYEEEERQRGNFPDRFSGHQFPNYSSELNVNALLLGDSALYLCASSFSVRETQYFGPGTRLLVL.

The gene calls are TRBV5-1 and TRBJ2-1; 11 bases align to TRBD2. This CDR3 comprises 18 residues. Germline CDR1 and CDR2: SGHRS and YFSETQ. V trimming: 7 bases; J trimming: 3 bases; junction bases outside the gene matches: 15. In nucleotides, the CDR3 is TGCGCCAGCGAGGGGGGGCTAGCGGGAGGACCAGGCTACAATGAGCAGTTCTTC. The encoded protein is CASEGGLAGGPGYNEQFF.

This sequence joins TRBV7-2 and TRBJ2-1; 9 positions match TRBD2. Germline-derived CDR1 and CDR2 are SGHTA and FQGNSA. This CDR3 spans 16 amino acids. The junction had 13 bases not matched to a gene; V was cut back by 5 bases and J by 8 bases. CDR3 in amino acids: CASSPPGTSIPHEQFF. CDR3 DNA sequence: TGTGCCAGCAGCCCTCCCGGGACTAGCATACCCCATGAGCAGTTCTTC.

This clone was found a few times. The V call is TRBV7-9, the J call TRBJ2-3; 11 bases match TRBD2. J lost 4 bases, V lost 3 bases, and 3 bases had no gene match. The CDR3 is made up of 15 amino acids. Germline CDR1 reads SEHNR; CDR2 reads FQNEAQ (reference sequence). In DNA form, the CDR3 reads TGTGCCAGCAGCTTTAGCGGGAGGGTTTCAGATACGCAGTATTTT. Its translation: CASSFSGRVSDTQYF.

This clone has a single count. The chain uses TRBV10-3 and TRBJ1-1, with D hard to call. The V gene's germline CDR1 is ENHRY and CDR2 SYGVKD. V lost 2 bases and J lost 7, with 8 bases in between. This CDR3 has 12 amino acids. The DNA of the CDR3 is TGTGCCATCAGTGAGGCTCGGGTTGAAGCTTTCTTT. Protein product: CAISEARVEAFF.

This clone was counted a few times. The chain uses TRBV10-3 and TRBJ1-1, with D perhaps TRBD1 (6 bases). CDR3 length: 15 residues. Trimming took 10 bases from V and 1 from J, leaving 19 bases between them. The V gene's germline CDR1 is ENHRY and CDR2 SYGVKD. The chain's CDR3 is CANPPGPRGNTEAFF. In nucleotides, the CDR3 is TGTGCCAATCCACCGGGGCCCAGGGGGAACACTGAAGCTTTCTTT.

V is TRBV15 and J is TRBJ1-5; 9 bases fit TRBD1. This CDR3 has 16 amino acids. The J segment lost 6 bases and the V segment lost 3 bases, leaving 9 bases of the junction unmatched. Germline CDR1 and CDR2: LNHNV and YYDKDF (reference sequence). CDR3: CATSRDAGTGSQPQHF. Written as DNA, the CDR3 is TGTGCCACCAGCAGGGATGCCGGGACAGGGAGTCAGCCCCAGCATTTT.

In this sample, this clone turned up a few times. CDR3 region: CAWSVINEKLFF. Written as DNA, the CDR3 is TGTGCCTGGAGTGTCATTAATGAAAAACTGTTTTTT. This chain links TRBV30 with TRBJ1-4; D ambiguous. Germline lookup yields CDR1 GTSNPN and CDR2 SVGIG (reference sequence). Between the trimmed V and J ends, which lost 0 bases and 4 bases, there was a span of 3 bases. This CDR3 is 12 amino acids long.

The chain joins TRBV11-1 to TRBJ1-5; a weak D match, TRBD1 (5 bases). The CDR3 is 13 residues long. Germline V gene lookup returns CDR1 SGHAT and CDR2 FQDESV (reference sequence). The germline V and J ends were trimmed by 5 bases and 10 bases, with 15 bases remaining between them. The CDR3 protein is CASSERTNNPQHF. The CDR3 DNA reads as TGTGCCAGCAGCGAAAGGACAAATAATCCCCAGCATTTT.

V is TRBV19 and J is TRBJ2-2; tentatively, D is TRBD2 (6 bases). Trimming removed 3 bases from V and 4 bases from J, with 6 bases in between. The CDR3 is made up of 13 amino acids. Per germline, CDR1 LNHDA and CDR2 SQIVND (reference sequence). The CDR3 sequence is CASSMGGTGELFF. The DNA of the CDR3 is TGTGCCAGTAGTATGGGGGGCACCGGGGAGCTGTTTTTT.

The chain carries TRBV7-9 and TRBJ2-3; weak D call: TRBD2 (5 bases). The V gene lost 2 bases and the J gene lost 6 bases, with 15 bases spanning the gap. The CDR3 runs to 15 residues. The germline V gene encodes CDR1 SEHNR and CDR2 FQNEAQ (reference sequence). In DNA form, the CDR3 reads TGTGCCAGCAGCTTAAGGCTAGCCAGTGCCGATACGCAGTATTTT. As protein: CASSLRLASADTQYF.

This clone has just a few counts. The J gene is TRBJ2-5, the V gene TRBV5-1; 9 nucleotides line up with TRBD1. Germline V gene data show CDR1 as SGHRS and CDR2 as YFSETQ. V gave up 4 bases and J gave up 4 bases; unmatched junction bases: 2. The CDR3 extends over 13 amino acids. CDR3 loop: CASSRDRVETQYF. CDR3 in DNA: TGCGCCAGCAGCAGGGACAGGGTAGAGACCCAGTACTTC.

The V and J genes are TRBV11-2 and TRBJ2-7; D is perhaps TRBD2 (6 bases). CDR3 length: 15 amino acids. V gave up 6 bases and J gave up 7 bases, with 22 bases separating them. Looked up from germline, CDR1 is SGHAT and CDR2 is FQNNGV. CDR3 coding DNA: TGTGCCAGCAGACTCTCGGGTGGAGGGGCGGGGGAGCAGTACTTC. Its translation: CASRLSGGGAGEQYF.

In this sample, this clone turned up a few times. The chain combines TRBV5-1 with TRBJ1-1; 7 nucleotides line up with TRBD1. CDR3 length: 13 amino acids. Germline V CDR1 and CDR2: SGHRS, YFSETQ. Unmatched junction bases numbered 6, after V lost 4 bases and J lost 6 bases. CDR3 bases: TGCGCCAGCAGCAACGACAGGGCCCCTGAAGCTTTCTTT. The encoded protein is CASSNDRAPEAFF.

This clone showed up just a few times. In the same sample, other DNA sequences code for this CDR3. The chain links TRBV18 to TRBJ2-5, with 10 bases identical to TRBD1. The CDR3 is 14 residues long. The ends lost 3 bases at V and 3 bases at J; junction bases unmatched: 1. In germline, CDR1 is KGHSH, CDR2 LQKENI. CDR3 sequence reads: CASSPGTGEETQYF. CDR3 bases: TGTGCCAGCTCACCCGGGACAGGGGAAGAGACCCAGTACTTC. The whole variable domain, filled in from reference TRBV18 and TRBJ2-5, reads NAGVMQNPRHLVRRRGQEARLRCSPMKGHSHVYWYRQLPEEGLKFMVYLQKENIIDESGMPKERFSAEFPKEGPSILRIQQVVRGDSAAYFCASSPGTGEETQYFGPGTRLLVL.

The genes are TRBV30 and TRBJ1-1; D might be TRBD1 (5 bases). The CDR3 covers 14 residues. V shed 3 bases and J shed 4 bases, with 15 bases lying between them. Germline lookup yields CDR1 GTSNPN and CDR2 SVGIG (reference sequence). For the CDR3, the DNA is TGTGCCTGGAGAAGACAGCTCATGAGCACTGAAGCTTTCTTT. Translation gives CAWRRQLMSTEAFF.

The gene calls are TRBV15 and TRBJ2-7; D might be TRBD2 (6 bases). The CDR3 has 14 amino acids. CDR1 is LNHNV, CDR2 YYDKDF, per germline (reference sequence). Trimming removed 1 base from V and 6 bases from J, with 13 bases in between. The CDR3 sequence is CATSRGDSRSEQYF. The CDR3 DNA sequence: TGTGCCACCAGCAGAGGGGACTCTCGCTCCGAGCAGTACTTC. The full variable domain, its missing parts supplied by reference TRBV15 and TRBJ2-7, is DAMVIQNPRYQVTQFGKPVTLSCSQTLNHNVMYWYQQKSSQAPKLLFHYYDKDFNNEADTPDNFQSRRPNTSFCFLDIRSPGLGDTAMYLCATSRGDSRSEQYFGPGTRLTVT.

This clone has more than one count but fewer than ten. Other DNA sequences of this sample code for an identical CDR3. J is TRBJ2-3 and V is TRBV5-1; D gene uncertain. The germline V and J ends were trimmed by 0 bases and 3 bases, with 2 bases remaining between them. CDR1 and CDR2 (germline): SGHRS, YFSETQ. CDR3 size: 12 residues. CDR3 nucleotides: TGCGCCAGCAGCTTGGTAACAGATACGCAGTATTTT. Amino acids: CASSLVTDTQYF.

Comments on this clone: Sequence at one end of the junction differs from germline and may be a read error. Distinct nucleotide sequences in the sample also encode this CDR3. Here the CDR3 reads CASSVTGQDEKLFF. CDR3 nucleotides: TGTGCCAGCAGCGTCACAGGTCAGGATGAAAAGCTGTTTTTT. The chain uses TRBV9 and TRBJ1-4; D may be TRBD1 (5 bases). CDR1 is SGDLS, CDR2 YYNGEE, per germline. CDR3 length: 14 residues.

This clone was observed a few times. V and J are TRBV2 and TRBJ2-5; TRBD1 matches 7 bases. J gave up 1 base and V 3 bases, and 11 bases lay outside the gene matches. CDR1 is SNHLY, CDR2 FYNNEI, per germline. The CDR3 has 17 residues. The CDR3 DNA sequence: TGTGCCAGCAGTGACTCCATACCTCGGGACAGCCAAGAGACCCAGTACTTC. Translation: CASSDSIPRDSQETQYF.

The DNA for the CDR3 is TGTGCCAGCAGTCCTTTACACTTAAGGGGACTAGCTGCTGCTGGGGCCAACGTCCTGACTTTC. Its protein is CASSPLHLRGLAAAGANVLTF. The chain carries TRBV27 and TRBJ2-6; TRBD2 aligns across 9 bases. V trimming: 5 bases; J trimming: 2 bases; junction bases outside the gene matches: 19. CDR1 MNHEY and CDR2 SMNVEV come from the germline V gene (reference sequence). The CDR3 is 21 amino acids. Variable domain in full (rest from reference TRBV27 and TRBJ2-6): EAQVTQNPRYLITVTGKKLTVTCSQNMNHEYMSWYRQDPGLGLRQIYYSMNVEVTDKGDVPEGYKVSRKEKRNFPLILESPSPNQTSLYFCASSPLHLRGLAAAGANVLTFGAGSRLTVL.

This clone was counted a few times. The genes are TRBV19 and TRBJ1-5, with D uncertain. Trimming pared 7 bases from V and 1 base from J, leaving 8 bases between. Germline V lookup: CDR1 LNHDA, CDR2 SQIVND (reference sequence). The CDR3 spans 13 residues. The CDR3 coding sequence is TGTGCCAGTACCGAACAAAGCAATCAGCCCCAGCATTTT. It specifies CASTEQSNQPQHF.

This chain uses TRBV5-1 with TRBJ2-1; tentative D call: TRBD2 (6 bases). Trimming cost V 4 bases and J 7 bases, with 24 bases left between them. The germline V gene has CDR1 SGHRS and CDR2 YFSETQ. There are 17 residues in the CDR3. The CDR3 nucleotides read TGCGCCAGCAGCGCGGGACCGGGATCGCCTAAACAAAATGAGCAGTTCTTC. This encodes CASSAGPGSPKQNEQFF. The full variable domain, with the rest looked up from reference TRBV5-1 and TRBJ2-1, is KAGVTQTPRYLIKTRGQQVTLSCSPISGHRSVSWYQQTPGQGLQFLFEYFSETQRNKGNFPGRFSGRQFSNSRSEMNVSTLELGDSALYLCASSAGPGSPKQNEQFFGPGTRLTVL.